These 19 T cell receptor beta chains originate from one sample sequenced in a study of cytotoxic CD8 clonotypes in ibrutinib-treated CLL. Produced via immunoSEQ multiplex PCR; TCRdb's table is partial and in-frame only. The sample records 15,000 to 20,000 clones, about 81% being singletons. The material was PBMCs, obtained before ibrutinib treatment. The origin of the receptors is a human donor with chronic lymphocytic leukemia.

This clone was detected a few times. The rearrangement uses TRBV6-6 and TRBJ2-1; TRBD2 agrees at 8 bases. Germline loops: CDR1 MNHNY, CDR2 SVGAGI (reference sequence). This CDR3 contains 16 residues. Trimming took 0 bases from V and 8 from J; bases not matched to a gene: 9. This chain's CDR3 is CASSYSRVAGLYEQFF. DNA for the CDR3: TGTGCCAGCAGTTACTCGAGGGTAGCGGGATTATATGAGCAGTTCTTC.

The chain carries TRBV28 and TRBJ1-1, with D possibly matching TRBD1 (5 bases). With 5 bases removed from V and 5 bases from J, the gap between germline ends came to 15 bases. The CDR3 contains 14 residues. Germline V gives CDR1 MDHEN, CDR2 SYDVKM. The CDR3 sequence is CASSLPAGGTEAFF. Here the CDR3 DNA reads TGTGCCAGCAGTCTCCCTGCGGGGGGGACTGAAGCTTTCTTT.

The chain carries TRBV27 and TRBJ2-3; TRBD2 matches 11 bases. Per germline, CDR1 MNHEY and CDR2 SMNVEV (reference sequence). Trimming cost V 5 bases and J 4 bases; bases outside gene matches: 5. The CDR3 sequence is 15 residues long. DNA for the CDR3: TGTGCCAGCAGTCTCCTAGCGGGAGGTCCAGATACGCAGTATTTT. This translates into CASSLLAGGPDTQYF.

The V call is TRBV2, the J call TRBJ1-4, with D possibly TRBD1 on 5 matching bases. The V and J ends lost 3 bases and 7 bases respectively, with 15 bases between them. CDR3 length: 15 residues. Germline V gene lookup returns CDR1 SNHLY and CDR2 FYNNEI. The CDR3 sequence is CASSEEGAPGEKLFF. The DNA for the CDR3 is TGTGCCAGCAGTGAGGAAGGGGCGCCGGGTGAAAAACTGTTTTTT.

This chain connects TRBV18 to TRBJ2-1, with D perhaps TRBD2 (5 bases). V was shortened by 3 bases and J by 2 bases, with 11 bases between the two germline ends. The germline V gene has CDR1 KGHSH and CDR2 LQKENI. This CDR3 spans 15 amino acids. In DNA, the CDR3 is TGTGCCAGCTCACCCCCCACTAGGCCCTACAATGAGCAGTTCTTC. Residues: CASSPPTRPYNEQFF.

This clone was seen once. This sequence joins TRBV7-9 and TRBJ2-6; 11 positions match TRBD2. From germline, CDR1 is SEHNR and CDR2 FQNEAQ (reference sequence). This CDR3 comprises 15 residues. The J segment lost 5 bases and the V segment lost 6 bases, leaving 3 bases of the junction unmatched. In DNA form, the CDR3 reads TGTGCCAGCAGAACTAGCGGGAGTTGGGCCAACGTCCTGACTTTC. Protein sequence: CASRTSGSWANVLTF.

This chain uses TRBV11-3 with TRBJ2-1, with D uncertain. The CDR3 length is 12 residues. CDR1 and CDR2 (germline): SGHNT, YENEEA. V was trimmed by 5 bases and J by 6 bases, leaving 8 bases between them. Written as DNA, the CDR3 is TGTGCCAGCAGCCCTTCGGGCAATGAGCAGTTCTTC. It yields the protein CASSPSGNEQFF.

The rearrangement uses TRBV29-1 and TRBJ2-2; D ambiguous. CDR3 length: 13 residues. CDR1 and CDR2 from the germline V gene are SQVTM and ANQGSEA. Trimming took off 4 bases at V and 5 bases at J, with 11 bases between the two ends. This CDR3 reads CSVVRFDTGELFF. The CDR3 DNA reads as TGCAGCGTTGTGAGGTTCGATACCGGGGAGCTGTTTTTT.

The CDR3 region has the DNA TGTGCCAGCAGCTTAGGAATGGCTTCGAACACTGAAGCTTTCTTT. It encodes CASSLGMASNTEAFF. The chain has TRBV7-6 and TRBJ1-1; D gene ambiguous. Germline V gene data show CDR1 as SGHVS and CDR2 as FNYEAQ. The CDR3 extends over 15 amino acids. The V end was cut by 1 base, the J end by 1 base, with 10 bases between.

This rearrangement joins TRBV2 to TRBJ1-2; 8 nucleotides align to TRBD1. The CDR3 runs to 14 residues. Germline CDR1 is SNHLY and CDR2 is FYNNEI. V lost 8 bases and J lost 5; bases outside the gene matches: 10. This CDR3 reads CASQGDRHFYGYTF. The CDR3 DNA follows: TGTGCCAGCCAAGGGGACAGGCACTTTTATGGCTACACCTTC.

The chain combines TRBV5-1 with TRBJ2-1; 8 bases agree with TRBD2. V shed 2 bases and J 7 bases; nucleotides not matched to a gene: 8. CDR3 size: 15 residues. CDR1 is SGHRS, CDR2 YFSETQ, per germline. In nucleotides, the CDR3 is TGCGCCAGCAGCTTTAGTGCGGGAGGAGTTAATGAGCAGTTCTTC. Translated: CASSFSAGGVNEQFF.

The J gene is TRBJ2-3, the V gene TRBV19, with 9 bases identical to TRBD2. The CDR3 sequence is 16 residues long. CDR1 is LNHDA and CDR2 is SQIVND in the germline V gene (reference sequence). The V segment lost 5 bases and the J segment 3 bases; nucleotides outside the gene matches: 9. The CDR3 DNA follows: TGTGCCAGTAGTCTCGGTTTAGCGGGAGTAACAGATACGCAGTATTTT. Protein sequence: CASSLGLAGVTDTQYF.

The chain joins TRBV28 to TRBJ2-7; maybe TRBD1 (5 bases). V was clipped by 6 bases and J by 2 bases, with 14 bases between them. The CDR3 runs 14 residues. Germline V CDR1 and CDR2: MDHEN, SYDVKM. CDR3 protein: CASSTPGSPYEQYF. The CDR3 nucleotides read TGTGCCAGCAGCACTCCAGGGTCCCCCTACGAGCAGTACTTC.

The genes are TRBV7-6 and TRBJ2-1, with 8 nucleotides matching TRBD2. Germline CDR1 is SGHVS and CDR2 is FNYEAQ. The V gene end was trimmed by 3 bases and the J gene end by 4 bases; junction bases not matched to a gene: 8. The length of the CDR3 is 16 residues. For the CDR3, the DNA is TGTGCCAGCAGCTTTTTGCGAGCGGGAGTATACAATGAGCAGTTCTTC. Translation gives CASSFLRAGVYNEQFF.

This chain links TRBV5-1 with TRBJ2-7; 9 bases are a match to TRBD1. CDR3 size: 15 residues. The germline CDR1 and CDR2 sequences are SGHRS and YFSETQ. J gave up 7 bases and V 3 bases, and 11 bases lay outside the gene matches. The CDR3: CASSSDRGLSGEQYF. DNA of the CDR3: TGCGCCAGCAGCTCTGACAGGGGGTTAAGCGGAGAGCAGTACTTC.

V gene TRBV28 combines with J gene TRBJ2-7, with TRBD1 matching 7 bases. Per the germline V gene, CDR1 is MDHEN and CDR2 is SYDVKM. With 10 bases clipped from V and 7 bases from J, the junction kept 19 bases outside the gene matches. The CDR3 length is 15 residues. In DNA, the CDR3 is TGTGCCACCCGACCCCCGGGTGGCAGGGGGTGGGAGCAGTACTTC. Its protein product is CATRPPGGRGWEQYF.

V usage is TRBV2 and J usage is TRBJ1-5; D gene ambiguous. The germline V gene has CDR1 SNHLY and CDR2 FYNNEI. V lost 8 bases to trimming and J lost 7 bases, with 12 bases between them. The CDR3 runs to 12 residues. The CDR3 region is CASDSGRQPQHF. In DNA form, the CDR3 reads TGTGCCAGCGATTCAGGCCGGCAGCCCCAGCATTTT. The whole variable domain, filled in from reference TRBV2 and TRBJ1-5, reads EPEVTQTPSHQVTQMGQEVILRCVPISNHLYFYWYRQILGQKVEFLVSFYNNEISEKSEIFDDQFSVERPDGSNFTLKIRSTKLEDSAMYFCASDSGRQPQHFGDGTRLSIL.

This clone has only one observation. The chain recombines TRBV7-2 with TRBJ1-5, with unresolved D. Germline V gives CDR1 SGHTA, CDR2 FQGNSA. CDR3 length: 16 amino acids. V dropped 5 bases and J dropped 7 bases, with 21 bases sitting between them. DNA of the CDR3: TGTGCCAGCAGCCCCTTAGGTCCGGGGAAGGGACAGCCCCAGCATTTT. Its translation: CASSPLGPGKGQPQHF.

Here the CDR3 reads CASSYQGPDSGNTIYF. The CDR3, as DNA: TGTGCCAGCAGTTACCAGGGACCGGACTCTGGAAACACCATATATTTT. The chain links TRBV6-5 to TRBJ1-3, with a possible D match to TRBD1 (5 bases). Deletions cut 2 bases from V and 0 bases from J, with 11 bases between. The CDR3 has 16 amino acids. CDR1 is MNHEY, CDR2 SVGAGI, per germline.